The clone carrying this T cell receptor (beta chain) came up once. The entry originates in a study of blood T cell repertoires in COVID-19. Study background: There were acute and convalescent COVID-19 samples, and they came from the United States, Italy and Spain.

Original processing methods: Researchers report that nucleated cell counts were estimated from reference gene primer amplification. Sequencing was performed with immunoSEQ multiplex PCR; in TCRdb, only in-frame clones are kept and a portion is missing. That table supplies the V and J calls and clone size; D and trimming were determined from the DNA. Altogether 150,000 to 200,000 clones are present, around nine tenths being singletons, with the ten largest covering approximately 4.5%. Germline CDR1 MNHEY, CDR2 SVGAGI. CDR3 size: 15 residues. Trimming pared 2 bases from V and 3 bases from J, leaving 14 bases between.

The sequence derives from a human donor in a cohort sampled during active COVID-19. The chain uses TRBV6-5 and TRBJ2-7; D is possibly TRBD2 (7 bases). The sample was peripheral blood. In nucleotides, the CDR3 is TGTGCCAGCAGTTACGGGACTAAACAGGGCTACGAGCAGTACTTC. It encodes CASSYGTKQGYEQYF.